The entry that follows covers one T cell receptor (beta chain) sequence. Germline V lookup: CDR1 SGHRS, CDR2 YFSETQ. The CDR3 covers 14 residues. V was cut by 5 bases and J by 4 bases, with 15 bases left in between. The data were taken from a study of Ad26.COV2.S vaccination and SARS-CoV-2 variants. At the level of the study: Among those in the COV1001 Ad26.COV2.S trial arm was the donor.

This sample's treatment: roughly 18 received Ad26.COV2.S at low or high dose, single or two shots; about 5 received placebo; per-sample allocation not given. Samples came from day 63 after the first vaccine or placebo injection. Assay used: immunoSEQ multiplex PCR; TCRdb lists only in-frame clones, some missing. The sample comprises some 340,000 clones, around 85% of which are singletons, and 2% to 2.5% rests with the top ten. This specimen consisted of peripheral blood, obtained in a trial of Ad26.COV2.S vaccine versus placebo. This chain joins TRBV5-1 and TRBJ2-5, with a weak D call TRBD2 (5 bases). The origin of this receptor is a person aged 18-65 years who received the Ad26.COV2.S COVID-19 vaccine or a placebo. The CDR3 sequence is CASSLRPGGETQYF. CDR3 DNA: TGCGCCAGCAGTCTCAGGCCAGGAGGAGAGACCCAGTACTTC. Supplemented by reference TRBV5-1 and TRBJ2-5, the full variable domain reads KAGVTQTPRYLIKTRGQQVTLSCSPISGHRSVSWYQQTPGQGLQFLFEYFSETQRNKGNFPGRFSGRQFSNSRSEMNVSTLELGDSALYLCASSLRPGGETQYFGPGTRLLVL.